This is a list of T cell receptor beta chains from one sample in a study of radiation and T cells in renal cell carcinoma. The assay was immunoSEQ multiplex PCR, and TCRdb's table has in-frame clones only and misses some. The table has 80,000 or so clones, 80% to 90% seen once. The sequences come from blood, collected from a patient whose treatment included radiotherapy and nephrectomy. The receptors here all came from a woman in her sixties or seventies with renal cell carcinoma. The CDR3 runs from the conserved cysteine through the conserved F or W. D genes are given only for firm matches. The size entry is marked missing in some rows and otherwise reads once, few, many or a size class.

>-|TRBV6-5|TRBJ1-1|-
CASSSSQAGYTEAFF
TGTGCCAGCAGTAGCTCACAGGCAGGTTACACTGAAGCTTTCTTT
>-|TRBV27|TRBJ2-5|-
CASSPGGTQYF
TGTGCCAGCAGTCCCGGGGGGACCCAGTACTTC
>-|TRBV19|TRBJ2-3|-
CASSIGGGYTDTQYF
TGTGCCAGTAGTATCGGCGGGGGCTACACAGATACGCAGTATTTT
>-|TRBV5-4|TRBJ2-7|TRBD2
CASSYTPSGGAYEQYF
TGTGCCAGCAGCTACACACCTAGCGGGGGGGCCTACGAGCAGTACTTC
>-|TRBV6-1|TRBJ1-2|-
CASSEGVNYGYTF
TGTGCCAGCAGTGAAGGGGTTAACTATGGCTACACCTTC
>-|TRBV5-5|TRBJ1-4|-
CASIEQTTTNEKLFF
TGTGCCAGCATCGAACAGACTACAACTAATGAAAAACTGTTTTTT
>once|TRBV5-8|TRBJ1-2|TRBD1
CASGLRGRDGYTF
TGTGCCAGCGGCTTAAGGGGGCGCGATGGCTACACCTTC
>-|TRBV7-2|TRBJ2-3|-
CASSLGGPGTDTQYF
TGTGCCAGCAGCCTCGGGGGGCCGGGCACAGATACGCAGTATTTT
>-|TRBV5-1|TRBJ2-2|TRBD2
CASSVDSGTSGGRHTGELFF
TGCGCCAGCAGCGTGGACAGCGGGACTAGCGGGGGCCGCCACACCGGGGAGCTGTTTTTT
>-|TRBV5-4|TRBJ2-5|TRBD2
CASSSSGGTQETQYF
TGTGCCAGCAGCTCTAGCGGGGGGACGCAAGAGACCCAGTACTTC
>-|TRBV6-1|TRBJ1-2|TRBD1
CASSEGQGFYGYTF
TGTGCCAGCAGTGAAGGACAGGGGTTCTATGGCTACACCTTC
>-|TRBV6-1|TRBJ2-2|-
CASSEKGTGELFF
TGTGCCAGCAGTGAAAAGGGGACCGGGGAGCTGTTTTTT
>-|TRBV2|TRBJ2-5|TRBD1
CASSEFLGQGAQETQYF
TGTGCCAGCAGTGAATTCCTGGGACAGGGGGCCCAAGAGACCCAGTACTTC
>-|TRBV9|TRBJ2-3|TRBD2
CASSVSPRLAASTDTQYF
TGTGCCAGCAGCGTAAGCCCCCGACTAGCGGCCAGCACAGATACGCAGTATTTT
>-|TRBV9|TRBJ2-2|TRBD1
CASSVGQGNTGELFF
TGTGCCAGCAGCGTAGGACAGGGGAACACCGGGGAGCTGTTTTTT
>-|TRBV7-2|TRBJ1-1|-
CASSLAKNTEAFF
TGTGCCAGCAGCTTAGCGAAGAACACTGAAGCTTTCTTT
>-|TRBV11-3|TRBJ2-7|TRBD2
CASSLVGGGYEQYF
TGTGCCAGCAGCTTAGTGGGCGGGGGCTACGAGCAGTACTTC
>-|TRBV4-2|TRBJ1-4|TRBD1
CASSQTWDRSLGEKLFF
TGTGCCAGCAGCCAGACGTGGGACAGGAGCTTAGGGGAAAAACTGTTTTTT
>-|TRBV27|TRBJ1-6|-
CASSLIRGDNSPLHF
TGTGCCAGCAGTTTAATCAGGGGTGATAATTCACCCCTCCACTTT
>-|TRBV2|TRBJ2-7|TRBD1
CASRRQGAQQYF
TGTGCCAGCAGACGACAGGGAGCACAGCAGTACTTC
>-|TRBV6-4|TRBJ1-5|-
CASSDSGGQPQHF
TGTGCCAGCAGTGACTCGGGGGGTCAGCCCCAGCATTTT
>-|TRBV25-1|TRBJ2-7|TRBD1
CASSLSGQLYEQYF
TGTGCCAGCAGTCTATCGGGACAGCTCTACGAGCAGTACTTC
>-|TRBV19|TRBJ1-5|-
CASSIVPPEPQHF
TGTGCCAGTAGTATAGTCCCCCCAGAGCCCCAGCATTTT
>-|TRBV7-2|TRBJ2-3|TRBD1
CASSPSDRGTDTQYF
TGTGCCAGCAGCCCTTCGGACAGGGGAACAGATACGCAGTATTTT
>-|TRBV9|TRBJ1-3|-
CASSVGETRPGNTIYF
TGTGCCAGCAGCGTAGGAGAGACGAGGCCTGGAAACACCATATATTTT
>-|TRBV5-1|TRBJ1-1|-
CASSFGLGPGGNTEAFF
TGCGCCAGCAGCTTTGGATTGGGACCCGGGGGGAACACTGAAGCTTTCTTT
>-|TRBV5-4|TRBJ2-3|TRBD2
CASSLGLAGSDTQYF
TGTGCCAGCTCACTCGGACTAGCGGGGTCCGATACGCAGTATTTT
>-|TRBV23-1|TRBJ2-7|-
CASSPRRRALYEQYF
TGCGCCAGCAGTCCCAGGCGGAGGGCCCTATACGAGCAGTACTTC
>-|TRBV19|TRBJ1-2|TRBD1
CASGSPGQGARGYTF
TGTGCCAGTGGATCGCCGGGACAGGGGGCCCGTGGCTACACCTTC
>once|TRBV7-9|TRBJ1-4|TRBD1
CASSLTGGKEKLFF
TGTGCCAGCAGCTTGACAGGGGGAAAGGAAAAACTGTTTTTT
>-|TRBV7-9|TRBJ2-1|-
CASSLALLQNEQFF
TGTGCCAGCAGCTTAGCGCTGTTGCAGAATGAGCAGTTCTTC
>-|TRBV2|TRBJ2-2|-
CASSVLGGTGELFF
TGTGCCAGCAGTGTTCTCGGGGGCACCGGGGAGCTGTTTTTT
>-|TRBV6-1|TRBJ1-5|-
CASSGNQPQHF
TGTGCCAGCAGTGGTAATCAGCCCCAGCATTTT
>-|TRBV14|TRBJ1-2|-
CASSQLQDYGYTF
TGTGCCAGCAGCCAGTTACAGGACTATGGCTACACCTTC
>-|TRBV30|TRBJ2-4|TRBD1
CAWRTGVDIQYF
TGTGCCTGGCGGACAGGGGTGGACATTCAGTACTTC
>-|TRBV7-9|TRBJ1-2|-
CASSAPRGGRDGYTF
TGTGCCAGCAGCGCCCCAAGGGGGGGAAGAGATGGCTACACCTTC
>-|TRBV5-4|TRBJ1-1|TRBD1
CASSGGGQGIAGTEAFF
TGTGCCAGCAGCGGAGGGGGACAGGGGATCGCGGGCACTGAAGCTTTCTTT
>-|TRBV5-5|TRBJ2-7|TRBD1
CASSLRQGREQYF
TGTGCCAGCAGCTTGCGACAGGGGAGGGAGCAGTACTTC
>-|TRBV9|TRBJ2-7|-
CASSVAPSPYEQYF
TGTGCCAGCAGCGTAGCACCTTCCCCCTACGAGCAGTACTTC
>-|TRBV5-4|TRBJ2-1|TRBD2
CASSLVLAGPHEQFF
TGTGCCAGCAGCTTGGTACTAGCGGGGCCCCATGAGCAGTTCTTC
>once|TRBV28|TRBJ2-5|-
CASKKGLYQETQYF
TGTGCCAGCAAAAAAGGACTCTACCAAGAGACCCAGTACTTC